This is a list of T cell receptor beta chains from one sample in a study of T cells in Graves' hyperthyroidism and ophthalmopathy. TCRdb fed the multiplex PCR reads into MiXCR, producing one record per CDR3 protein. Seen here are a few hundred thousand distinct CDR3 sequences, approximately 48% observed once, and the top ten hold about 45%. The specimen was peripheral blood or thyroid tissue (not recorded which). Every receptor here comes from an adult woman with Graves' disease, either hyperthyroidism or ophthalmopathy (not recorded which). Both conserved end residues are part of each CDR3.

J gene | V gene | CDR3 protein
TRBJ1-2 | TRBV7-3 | CASSFSTGGANYGYTF
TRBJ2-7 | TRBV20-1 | CSARAQTSGEQYF
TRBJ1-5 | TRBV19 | CASSPEGQGFQPQHF
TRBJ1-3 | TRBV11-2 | CASSGTGLGNTIYF
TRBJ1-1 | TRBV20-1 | CSARDRGQLNTEAFF
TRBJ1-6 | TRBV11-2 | CASTDADSPLHF
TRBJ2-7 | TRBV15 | CATSRGDRGFYYEQYF
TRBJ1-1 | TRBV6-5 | CASSQPPGGNTEAFF
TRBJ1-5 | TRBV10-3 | CATNVGVRQPQHF
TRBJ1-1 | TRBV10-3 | CASSVHTGDRTEAFF
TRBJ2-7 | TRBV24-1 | CATRTDEAGGYEQYF
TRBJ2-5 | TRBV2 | CASSYHSLGQETQYF
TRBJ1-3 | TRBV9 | CASSNRQANTIYF
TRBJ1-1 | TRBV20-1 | CSAYTRDRITEAFF
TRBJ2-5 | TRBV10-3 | CATMRTGLMGETQYF
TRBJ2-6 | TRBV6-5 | CASQGAYSGANVLTF
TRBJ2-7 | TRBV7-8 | CASSLGLKDEQYF
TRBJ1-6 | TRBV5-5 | CASRPQGAYSPLHF
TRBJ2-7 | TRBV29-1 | CSVEKPGTSYEQYF
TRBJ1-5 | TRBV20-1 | CSARYHNQPQHF
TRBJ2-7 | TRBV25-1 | CASTERYEQYF
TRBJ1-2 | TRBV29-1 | CSVSQGGPDGYTF
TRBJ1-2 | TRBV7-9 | CASSLRRSQAGSYTF
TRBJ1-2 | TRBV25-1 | CASSRSGGANYGYTF
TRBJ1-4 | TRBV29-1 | CSVATNEKLFF
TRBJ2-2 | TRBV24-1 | CATSDPALANTGELFF
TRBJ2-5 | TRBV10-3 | CAISRSETRSSGAQYF
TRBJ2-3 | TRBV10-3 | CAISAGVGTSGTDTQYF
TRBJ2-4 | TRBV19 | CASSTQWAKNIQYF
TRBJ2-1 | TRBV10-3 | CAINPRATDEQFF
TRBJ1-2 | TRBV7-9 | CASSQQVLGGYTF
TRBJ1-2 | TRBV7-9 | CASSHRDRPYGYTF
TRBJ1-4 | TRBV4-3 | CASSQFQGGLNEKLFF
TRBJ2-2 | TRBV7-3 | CASSLRGTGELFF
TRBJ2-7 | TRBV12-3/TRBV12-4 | CASSPGGSSSYEQYF
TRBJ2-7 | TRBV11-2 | CASSHPLYEQYF
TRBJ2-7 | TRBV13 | CASRQDGSYGFEQYF